This passage covers 27 T cell receptor beta chains from one sample sequenced in a study of cytomegalovirus exposure and HLA in healthy donors. The PCR ran on 60 Vbeta and 13 Jbeta primers. The assay was immunoSEQ multiplex PCR, and TCRdb's table has in-frame clones only and misses some. Seen here are some 150,000 clones, 80% to 85% observed once, and the top ten hold roughly 7.8%. Sequencing was carried out using PBMCs. Every receptor here comes from a woman aged 45-60 years in good health and CMV-seropositive.

This clone has only a few counts. The V call is TRBV30, the J call TRBJ2-7; a possible D gene is TRBD2 (6 bases). Germline assignment: CDR1 GTSNPN and CDR2 SVGIG (reference sequence). V lost 3 bases and J lost 0, with 12 bases in between. The CDR3 extends over 14 amino acids. In DNA, the CDR3 is TGTGCCTGGAGGGGCCTAGCGAGCTCCTACGAGCAGTACTTC. Its protein is CAWRGLASSYEQYF.

This chain connects TRBV7-3 to TRBJ1-1, with D perhaps TRBD1 (5 bases). Trimming left V 5 bases short and J 1 base short, with 8 bases between. Germline CDR1 reads SGHTA; CDR2 reads FQGTGA. The CDR3 is made up of 13 amino acids. This CDR3 reads CASSAGENTEAFF. Here the CDR3 DNA reads TGTGCCAGCAGCGCGGGGGAGAACACTGAAGCTTTCTTT.

This chain connects TRBV20-1 to TRBJ2-1; D ambiguous. Trimming cost V 3 bases and J 3 bases, with 3 bases left between them. CDR1 is DFQATT, CDR2 SNEGSKA, per germline (reference sequence). CDR3 length: 11 residues. CDR3 residues: CSASSYNEQFF. The CDR3 bases are TGCAGTGCTAGCAGCTACAATGAGCAGTTCTTC.

The chain combines TRBV9 with TRBJ1-2; no clear D. Germline V gene sequence: CDR1 SGDLS, CDR2 YYNGEE. Trimming took 4 bases from V and 2 from J, leaving 24 bases between them. The CDR3 length is 18 residues. The CDR3, as DNA: TGTGCCAGCAGCCTACGGAGTTCCGGGTCCTTTAGAAACTATGGCTACACCTTC. Encoded protein: CASSLRSSGSFRNYGYTF.

This clone has a handful of counts. This rearrangement joins TRBV7-2 to TRBJ1-1, with 10 positions matching TRBD1. V gave up 0 bases and J gave up 1 base; unmatched junction bases: 5. CDR1 is SGHTA and CDR2 is FQGNSA in the germline V gene. The length of the CDR3 is 17 residues. DNA for the CDR3: TGTGCCAGCAGCTTAGCCCCGGGACAGGGGCCGAACACTGAAGCTTTCTTT. Its protein product is CASSLAPGQGPNTEAFF.

The rearrangement links TRBV7-6 to TRBJ1-1; a possible D gene is TRBD1 (6 bases). V lost 5 bases, J lost 1 base, and 14 bases lay in between. The CDR3 consists of 15 residues. Germline assignment: CDR1 SGHVS and CDR2 FNYEAQ. The CDR3 DNA follows: TGTGCCAGCAGCCCCCCTCGGACAGAGAACACTGAAGCTTTCTTT. This encodes CASSPPRTENTEAFF.

This chain links TRBV28 with TRBJ1-6; 7 positions agree with TRBD1. CDR3 length equals 14 residues. V lost 6 bases and J lost 7; bases outside the gene matches: 6. CDR1 is MDHEN and CDR2 is SYDVKM in the germline V gene. CDR3: CASRPGTANSPLHF. CDR3 DNA sequence: TGTGCCAGCAGACCCGGGACAGCAAATTCACCCCTCCACTTT.

The sample holds one count of this clone. The gene calls are TRBV30 and TRBJ1-6; D remains unclear. This CDR3 has 14 residues. Germline CDR1 is GTSNPN and CDR2 is SVGIG (reference sequence). Trimming took 0 bases from V and 10 from J, leaving 13 bases between them. DNA of the CDR3: TGTGCCTGGAGTGTACTTCGGGCGGGGTCACCCCTCCACTTT. Amino acid sequence: CAWSVLRAGSPLHF.

This chain links TRBV7-2 with TRBJ2-1; 8 nucleotides match TRBD2. The CDR3 spans 12 residues. Germline V CDR1 and CDR2: SGHTA, FQGNSA. After removal of 6 bases from V and 8 bases from J, the junction contained 3 bases not matched to a gene. The CDR3 here is CASSLLADEQFF. CDR3 bases: TGTGCCAGCAGTTTACTAGCGGATGAGCAGTTCTTC.

The rearrangement links TRBV9 to TRBJ1-2, with TRBD1 identical over 8 bases. The germline CDR1 and CDR2 sequences are SGDLS and YYNGEE. The CDR3 covers 18 residues. V was pared by 4 bases and J by 4 bases, with 18 bases of the junction left unmatched. CDR3 region: CASSPRLSFGQGAYGYTF. In nucleotides, the CDR3 is TGTGCCAGCAGCCCTAGACTCTCCTTCGGGCAGGGGGCCTATGGCTACACCTTC.

The chain joins TRBV27 to TRBJ2-1; 8 nucleotides match TRBD2. Per germline, CDR1 MNHEY and CDR2 SMNVEV (reference sequence). Unmatched junction bases numbered 10, after V lost 5 bases and J lost 1 base. The CDR3 extends over 17 amino acids. The CDR3 DNA reads TGTGCCAGCAGTCCCCCGTTGGGCGGGGGGTCCTACAATGAGCAGTTCTTC. Encoded protein: CASSPPLGGGSYNEQFF.

A single count supports this clone. The chain couples TRBV6-6 to TRBJ1-1, with a weak D call TRBD1 (5 bases). The V end was cut by 0 bases, the J end by 2 bases, with 13 bases between. The CDR3 is 16 residues long. Germline CDR1 MNHNY, CDR2 SVGAGI (reference sequence). The CDR3 DNA follows: TGTGCCAGCAGTTACTCCCTTGGTGACAGTAACACTGAAGCTTTCTTT. This codes for CASSYSLGDSNTEAFF.

The genes are TRBV10-1 and TRBJ1-1; 8 nucleotides align to TRBD1. The V and J ends lost 6 bases and 7 bases, in that order; junction bases with no gene match: 7. The CDR3 runs to 13 residues. Germline V CDR1 and CDR2: WNHNN, SYGVQD (reference sequence). CDR3 nucleotide sequence: TGCGCCAGCAGCTCCGGACAGGGCGGTGAAGCTTTCTTT. This gives the protein CASSSGQGGEAFF.

The chain has TRBV19 and TRBJ1-3; a possible D gene is TRBD1 (6 bases). The germline V and J ends were trimmed by 6 bases and 0 bases, with 12 bases remaining between them. The CDR3 totals 15 residues. Germline values: CDR1 LNHDA, CDR2 SQIVND (reference sequence). The CDR3 is CASSTGQPSGNTIYF. CDR3 nucleotides: TGTGCCAGTAGCACTGGACAGCCCTCTGGAAACACCATATATTTT.

The rearrangement links TRBV6-1 to TRBJ1-1; a possible D gene is TRBD1 (6 bases). The CDR3 spans 13 residues. Trimming took 5 bases from V and 6 from J, leaving 13 bases between them. Germline V lookup: CDR1 MNHNS, CDR2 SASEGT. Written as DNA, the CDR3 is TGTGCCAGCAGTATACAGGGTCTGGCTGAAGCTTTCTTT. Residues: CASSIQGLAEAFF.

Only a few counts were recorded for this clone. The chain is built from TRBV6-6 and TRBJ2-1, with D possibly matching TRBD1 (5 bases). The V gene's germline CDR1 is MNHNY and CDR2 SVGAGI (reference sequence). Trimming removed 0 bases from V and 3 bases from J, with 6 bases in between. The CDR3 extends over 14 amino acids. The CDR3 DNA reads as TGTGCCAGCAGTTACTCGACAGTCTACAATGAGCAGTTCTTC. Protein product: CASSYSTVYNEQFF.

This sequence joins TRBV10-3 and TRBJ2-7; 11 nucleotides line up with TRBD2. CDR3 length: 13 residues. Germline V CDR1 and CDR2: ENHRY, SYGVKD. V lost 8 bases, J lost 0 bases, and 0 bases stayed unmatched. In nucleotides, the CDR3 is TGTGCCATCCTAGCGGGGGGCTCCTACGAGCAGTACTTC. It translates to CAILAGGSYEQYF.

Written as DNA, the CDR3 is TGTGCCAGCAGAAGGGACAGGGGGCGCGATGAAAAACTGTTTTTT. Amino acids: CASRRDRGRDEKLFF. The chain joins TRBV6-5 to TRBJ1-4, with TRBD1 matching 12 bases. The CDR3 has 15 amino acids. The germline CDR1 and CDR2 sequences are MNHEY and SVGAGI. The junction had 5 bases not matched to a gene; V was cut back by 6 bases and J by 6 bases.

V gene TRBV13 combines with J gene TRBJ1-2; no clear D gene. Germline V gene sequence: CDR1 PRHDT, CDR2 FYEKMQ (reference sequence). The CDR3 loop spans 12 amino acids. The ends were cut back, 2 bases at V and 7 bases at J, with 8 bases in the middle. DNA for the CDR3: TGTGCCAGCAGCTTACTTCCGGGTGGCTACACCTTC. Its protein product is CASSLLPGGYTF. The complete variable domain, with remaining parts taken from reference TRBV13 and TRBJ1-2, reads AAGVIQSPRHLIKEKRETATLKCYPIPRHDTVYWYQQGPGQDPQFLISFYEKMQSDKGSIPDRFSAQQFSDYHSELNMSSLELGDSALYFCASSLLPGGYTFGSGTRLTVV.

V is TRBV5-1 and J is TRBJ1-1, with no clear D. CDR3 length: 15 amino acids. Trimming shortened V by 4 bases and J by 1 base, and 14 bases separated the two germline ends. Germline CDR1 is SGHRS and CDR2 is YFSETQ. The DNA for the CDR3 is TGCGCCAGCAGCCCATTAAGCGGCACGAACACTGAAGCTTTCTTT. Its translation is CASSPLSGTNTEAFF. The entire variable domain, with the rest obtained from reference TRBV5-1 and TRBJ1-1, is as follows: KAGVTQTPRYLIKTRGQQVTLSCSPISGHRSVSWYQQTPGQGLQFLFEYFSETQRNKGNFPGRFSGRQFSNSRSEMNVSTLELGDSALYLCASSPLSGTNTEAFFGQGTRLTVV.

This chain links TRBV5-1 with TRBJ2-7; D is possibly TRBD2 (6 bases). The CDR3 spans 14 residues. Germline V gene data show CDR1 as SGHRS and CDR2 as YFSETQ. The V end lost 4 bases, the J end lost 0 bases, and 11 bases lay between the germline ends. Written as DNA, the CDR3 is TGCGCCAGCAGCCCGGGGGACCACTCCTACGAGCAGTACTTC. Translation: CASSPGDHSYEQYF.

The rearrangement links TRBV6-1 to TRBJ1-2; 7 bases map to TRBD1. The CDR3 sequence is 14 residues long. Trimming cost V 7 bases and J 6 bases; bases outside gene matches: 11. Germline assignment: CDR1 MNHNS and CDR2 SASEGT. This CDR3 is CASNLRQGIDGYTF. In DNA, the CDR3 is TGTGCCAGCAACCTACGACAGGGTATCGATGGCTACACCTTC.

In its sample, this clone was seen a few times. One junction end disagrees with the germline gene, perhaps due to a read error. The V and J genes are TRBV10-3 and TRBJ2-7; 7 bases are a match to TRBD1. CDR1 is ENHRY, CDR2 SYGVKD, per germline. The CDR3 contains 16 residues. CDR3 DNA sequence: TGTGCCGTCAGGGGTACCGGAGACAGGGCCACCTACGAGCAGTACTTC. Translated, it gives CAVRGTGDRATYEQYF.

The CDR3 region has the DNA TGTGCCAGCTCACCAATAGGACAGGGGAACACTGAAGCTTTCTTT. Its protein product is CASSPIGQGNTEAFF. The rearrangement joins TRBV18 to TRBJ1-1, with TRBD1 matching over 8 bases. Unmatched junction bases numbered 3, after V lost 2 bases and J lost 1 base. The CDR3 spans 15 residues. Germline V gene sequence: CDR1 KGHSH, CDR2 LQKENI.

V usage is TRBV30 and J usage is TRBJ2-2; D perhaps matches TRBD2 (5 bases). The germline V gene has CDR1 GTSNPN and CDR2 SVGIG (reference sequence). CDR3 length equals 15 residues. Deletions cut 0 bases from V and 6 bases from J, with 14 bases between. In DNA, the CDR3 is TGTGCCTGGAGTGTACTAAGAGGGTCCCCCGGGGAGCTGTTTTTT. Translated: CAWSVLRGSPGELFF.

This clone has only a few counts. V gene TRBV10-3 combines with J gene TRBJ2-2, with 8 bases that match TRBD2. V shed 0 bases and J 5 bases; nucleotides not matched to a gene: 2. The germline gives CDR1 ENHRY, CDR2 SYGVKD. This CDR3 comprises 15 residues. CDR3 bases: TGTGCCATCAGTGAGTCGGGGACTAGAACCGGGGAGCTGTTTTTT. It codes for CAISESGTRTGELFF.

The V call is TRBV28, the J call TRBJ1-1, with a possible D match to TRBD1 (6 bases). Germline V CDR1 and CDR2: MDHEN, SYDVKM. There are 17 residues in the CDR3. V lost 5 bases, J lost 5 bases, and 24 bases lay in between. This CDR3 is CASSPSRLQGRGTEAFF. Here the CDR3 DNA reads TGTGCCAGCAGTCCCTCCCGCCTACAGGGAAGGGGGACTGAAGCTTTCTTT.